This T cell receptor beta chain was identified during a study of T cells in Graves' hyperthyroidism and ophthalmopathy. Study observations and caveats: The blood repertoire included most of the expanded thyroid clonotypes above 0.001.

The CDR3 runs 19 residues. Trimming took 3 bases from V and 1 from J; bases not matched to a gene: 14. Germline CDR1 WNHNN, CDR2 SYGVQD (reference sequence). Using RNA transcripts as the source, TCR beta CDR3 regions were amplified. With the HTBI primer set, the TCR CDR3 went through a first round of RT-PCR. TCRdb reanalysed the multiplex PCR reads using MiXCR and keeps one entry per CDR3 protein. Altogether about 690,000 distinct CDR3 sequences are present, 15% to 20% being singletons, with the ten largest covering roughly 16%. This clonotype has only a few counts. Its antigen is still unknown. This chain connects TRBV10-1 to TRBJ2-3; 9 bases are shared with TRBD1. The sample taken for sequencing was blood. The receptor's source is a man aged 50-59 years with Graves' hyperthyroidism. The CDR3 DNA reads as TGCGCCAGCAGTGAAGCCGGGACAGGGAATGGAGTGGGCACAGATACGCAGTATTTT. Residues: CASSEAGTGNGVGTDTQYF.